This T cell receptor beta chain was identified in a study of regulatory T cells in long-lasting Graves disease. Overall study findings and caveats: Favored gene segments in persistent disease were TRBV28, TRBJ1-2 and TRBJ2-5. Persistent Graves' patients showed less TCR diversity than newly diagnosed ones.

Germline CDR1 reads DFQATT; CDR2 reads SNEGSKA (reference sequence). The CDR3 totals 15 residues. V gave up 0 bases and J gave up 0 bases; unmatched junction bases: 5. Time point defined: persistent/refractory GD, antithyroid drugs over 5 years with positive TRAb. After RNA was extracted from PBMCs, the TCR library was made from it. Sequencing libraries for TCR beta were prepared with iRepertoire HTBI primers and Arm-PCR of CDR3 regions. TCRdb re-called the multiplex PCR reads through MiXCR, storing one row per CDR3 protein. The sample consists of some 440,000 distinct CDR3 sequences, 20% of them appearing once. Ten or more counts support this clonotype. The antigen is unknown.

The material sequenced was peripheral blood mononuclear cells (PBMCs), taken when the disease was refractory, from a patient treated with antithyroid drugs. The V gene is TRBV20-1, the J gene TRBJ2-7, with 7 nucleotides matching TRBD2. The TCR sequence derives from a female donor with Graves disease. The CDR3 coding sequence is TGCAGTGCTAGAGATGGTGGGAGGGCCTCCTACGAGCAGTACTTC. It is translated as CSARDGGRASYEQYF.